Shown below are 32 T cell receptor beta chains from a single sample sequenced in a study of identical twins. Via MiXCR, TCRdb re-called the 5' RACE reads, giving one row per CDR3 protein. Of approximately 690,000 distinct CDR3 sequences in the sample, around 5.7% were seen once. Sequenced input: naive T cells sorted from blood. Receptors were obtained from a man between 18 and 29 years old in good health.

This clonotype has ten or more counts. The gene calls are TRBV2 and TRBJ1-1; weak D call: TRBD1 (6 bases). This CDR3 region has 12 residues. Germline V gene data show CDR1 as SNHLY and CDR2 as FYNNEI. V was shortened by 6 bases and J by 4 bases, with 9 bases between the two germline ends. For the CDR3, the DNA is TGTGCCAGCAGCGGCAGGGGCACTGAAGCTTTCTTT. Encoded protein: CASSGRGTEAFF.

This clonotype was detected ten times or more. The chain employs TRBV15 and TRBJ2-1; D is possibly TRBD1 or TRBD2 (5 bases each). Germline V gene sequence: CDR1 LNHNV, CDR2 YYDKDF (reference sequence). V was shortened by 5 bases and J by 0 bases, with 14 bases between the two germline ends. The CDR3 runs 16 residues. CDR3 sequence: CATSRRGAVSYNEQFF. In DNA form, the CDR3 reads TGTGCCACCAGCCGAAGGGGAGCGGTCTCCTACAATGAGCAGTTCTTC.

Many counts were recorded for this clonotype. The chain recombines TRBV29-1 with TRBJ1-3, with D perhaps matching TRBD1 (6 bases). Germline CDR1 and CDR2: SQVTM and ANQGSEA. This CDR3 has 13 amino acids. The V and J ends lost 4 bases and 0 bases respectively, with 7 bases between them. The CDR3 loop reads CSVGGGSGNTIYF. CDR3 nucleotide sequence: TGCAGCGTTGGAGGGGGCTCTGGAAACACCATATATTTT.

This clonotype was picked up a small number of times. The rearrangement uses TRBV9 and TRBJ2-2; 8 nucleotides agree with TRBD1. The CDR3 has 17 residues. The germline V gene encodes CDR1 SGDLS and CDR2 YYNGEE. The V and J ends lost 3 bases and 2 bases, in that order; junction bases with no gene match: 9. The CDR3 sequence: CASSAIAGQGNTGELFF. In nucleotides, the CDR3 is TGTGCCAGCAGCGCCATAGCCGGACAGGGAAACACCGGGGAGCTGTTTTTT.

This clonotype has more than one count but fewer than ten. The chain employs TRBV29-1 and TRBJ1-2, with D uncertain. The length of the CDR3 is 10 residues. Trimming stripped 6 bases from V and 7 bases from J, with 9 bases between. From germline, CDR1 is SQVTM and CDR2 ANQGSEA. CDR3 in DNA: TGCAGCGTGCCGGGGATTGGCTACACCTTC. Translation: CSVPGIGYTF. Looking up the rest from reference TRBV29-1 and TRBJ1-2 gives the full variable domain: SAVISQKPSRDICQRGTSLTIQCQVDSQVTMMFWYRQQPGQSLTLIATANQGSEATYESGFVIDKFPISRPNLTFSTLTVSNMSPEDSSIYLCSVPGIGYTFGSGTRLTVV.

This clonotype has a count of ten or more. This chain joins TRBV20-1 and TRBJ2-6, with D unclear. CDR1 is DFQATT and CDR2 is SNEGSKA in the germline V gene (reference sequence). There are 13 residues in the CDR3. V was cut by 3 bases and J by 0 bases, with 3 bases left in between. The DNA of the CDR3 is TGCAGTGCTAGGCGCTCTGGGGCCAACGTCCTGACTTTC. Translated, it gives CSARRSGANVLTF.

This clonotype was seen repeatedly, ten times or more. The chain employs TRBV20-1 and TRBJ2-5, with D perhaps matching TRBD1 or TRBD2 (6 bases each). The CDR3 covers 16 residues. Germline V gene lookup returns CDR1 DFQATT and CDR2 SNEGSKA (reference sequence). The V end lost 0 bases, the J end lost 5 bases, and 19 bases lay between the germline ends. The CDR3 sequence: CSARDMGGHDHETQYF. The CDR3 region has the DNA TGCAGTGCTAGAGACATGGGGGGACACGATCATGAGACCCAGTACTTC.

This clonotype occurred many times. V usage is TRBV6-2 or TRBV6-3 and J usage is TRBJ1-5, with D tentatively TRBD1 (5 bases). The CDR3 is 12 amino acids. Trimming shortened V by 6 bases and J by 4 bases, and 7 bases separated the two germline ends. The V gene's germline CDR1 is MNHEY and CDR2 SVGEGT. In DNA, the CDR3 is TGTGCCAGCAGGAGGGGTAATCAGCCCCAGCATTTT. Its translation is CASRRGNQPQHF.

At least ten counts were recorded for this clonotype. The V and J genes are TRBV4-1 and TRBJ2-3, with D unclear. V shed 0 bases and J shed 0 bases, with 10 bases lying between them. This CDR3 spans 16 amino acids. CDR1 and CDR2 from the germline V gene are MGHRA and YSYEKL. The CDR3 loop reads CASSQERGASTDTQYF. The CDR3 DNA reads TGCGCCAGCAGCCAAGAACGAGGAGCCAGCACAGATACGCAGTATTTT.

The table lists this clonotype with many counts. The rearrangement links TRBV6-1 to TRBJ2-7; D possibly uses TRBD1 or TRBD2 (6 bases each). This CDR3 is 16 amino acids long. V was trimmed by 2 bases and J by 7 bases, leaving 21 bases between them. CDR1 and CDR2 from the germline V gene are MNHNS and SASEGT. This CDR3 is CASSEIVGARRGEQYF. CDR3 bases: TGTGCCAGCAGTGAAATCGTGGGGGCCAGGAGGGGTGAGCAGTACTTC.

This clonotype has more than one count but fewer than ten. The chain uses TRBV12-3 or TRBV12-4 and TRBJ2-1; 9 positions agree with TRBD1. The CDR3 totals 14 residues. The J segment lost 6 bases and the V segment lost 4 bases, leaving 4 bases of the junction unmatched. The CDR3 DNA is TGTGCCAGCAGTTGGGGGACAGGGCCCAATGAGCAGTTCTTC. Translating it yields CASSWGTGPNEQFF.

V gene TRBV4-3 combines with J gene TRBJ2-2, with 7 bases lining up with TRBD1. This CDR3 contains 18 residues. J was trimmed by 1 base and V by 2 bases; bases with no gene match: 10. The germline gives CDR1 LGHNA, CDR2 YSLEER. The CDR3 here is CASSQSSNRGLNTGELFF. The CDR3 nucleotides are TGCGCCAGCAGCCAATCTTCTAACAGGGGTCTGAACACCGGGGAGCTGTTTTTT.

Comment on this clonotype: A much larger clone sits a single nucleotide away, making a read error possible. The CDR3 nucleotides are TGTGCCAGCAGCTTGACCAAGATACAGGAGGGGCCCCAGCATTTT. Protein product: CASSLTKIQEGPQHF. This chain connects TRBV7-9 to TRBJ1-5, with a possible D match to TRBD1 (5 bases). CDR1 and CDR2 from the germline V gene are SEHNR and FQNEAQ (reference sequence). The CDR3 spans 15 residues. Trimming removed 3 bases at V and 9 bases at J, with 18 bases between.

This clonotype was seen only a few times. The gene calls are TRBV19 and TRBJ2-1; D remains ambiguous. The CDR3 extends over 12 amino acids. Germline V gene data show CDR1 as LNHDA and CDR2 as SQIVND (reference sequence). Trimming pared 7 bases from V and 2 bases from J, leaving 6 bases between. The CDR3 DNA follows: TGTGCCAGTATTGGGCCCTACAATGAGCAGTTCTTC. This encodes CASIGPYNEQFF.

This clonotype was counted many times. J is TRBJ2-3 and V is TRBV20-1, with D possibly being TRBD2 (5 bases). Germline-derived CDR1 and CDR2 are DFQATT and SNEGSKA (reference sequence). The CDR3 is made up of 18 amino acids. V was trimmed by 2 bases and J by 2 bases, leaving 23 bases between them. In nucleotides, the CDR3 is TGCAGTGCTAGACAAAATCGGAGGTCGAGGCCTCACACAGATACGCAGTATTTT. Amino acid sequence: CSARQNRRSRPHTDTQYF.

This clonotype has a count of ten or more. This chain links TRBV4-1 with TRBJ2-7, with TRBD2 as a possible D gene (5 bases). This CDR3 is built from 17 residues. The germline V gene encodes CDR1 MGHRA and CDR2 YSYEKL. Trimming pared 5 bases from V and 5 bases from J, leaving 25 bases between. The CDR3: CASSSTDTRAGGDEQYV. DNA for the CDR3: TGCGCCAGCAGCTCTACGGATACACGGGCGGGTGGCGACGAGCAGTACGTC.

This clonotype was seen many times. The chain combines TRBV7-2 with TRBJ2-7; the D is unclear. Between the trimmed V and J ends, which lost 5 bases and 4 bases, there was a span of 12 bases. Looked up from germline, CDR1 is SGHTA and CDR2 is FQGNSA. The CDR3 runs to 13 residues. The CDR3 DNA reads as TGTGCCAGCAGCCCAGACACCCCTTACGAGCAGTACGTC. It encodes CASSPDTPYEQYV.

This clonotype appeared many times. The chain uses TRBV12-3 or TRBV12-4 and TRBJ1-5; 9 nucleotides match TRBD1. This CDR3 spans 15 amino acids. The V gene end was trimmed by 6 bases and the J gene end by 1 base; junction bases not matched to a gene: 4. CDR3 amino acids: CASSKQGASNQPQHF. DNA for the CDR3: TGTGCCAGCAGCAAACAGGGGGCAAGCAATCAGCCCCAGCATTTT.

The CDR3 is CATSIYSGANVLTF. DNA of the CDR3: TGTGCCACCAGCATTTACTCTGGGGCCAACGTCCTGACTTTC. This chain joins TRBV15 and TRBJ2-6; D is unresolved. V was trimmed by 4 bases and J by 0 bases, leaving 4 bases between them. Germline lookup yields CDR1 LNHNV and CDR2 YYDKDF (reference sequence). This CDR3 region has 14 residues.

This clonotype came up many times. The V call is TRBV7-2, the J call TRBJ2-7; 9 nucleotides match TRBD2. V shed 5 bases, J shed 0 bases, and the junction held 5 bases outside the gene matches. Germline CDR1 is SGHTA and CDR2 is FQGNSA. The CDR3 has 15 residues. CDR3 DNA sequence: TGTGCCAGCAGCGCAGGACTAGCGCACTCCTACGAGCAGTACGTC. Its translation: CASSAGLAHSYEQYV.

The table lists this clonotype with many counts. This rearrangement joins TRBV11-2 to TRBJ2-3, with D uncertain. Germline V lookup: CDR1 SGHAT, CDR2 FQNNGV. The CDR3 length is 17 residues. V was pared by 0 bases and J by 2 bases, with 15 bases between. CDR3 protein: CASSLDLGQLNTDTQYF. The CDR3 region has the DNA TGTGCCAGCAGCTTAGATCTTGGCCAGCTAAACACAGATACGCAGTATTTT.

In its sample, this clonotype was seen many times. This chain joins TRBV5-1 and TRBJ2-2; no reliable D call. Germline V CDR1 and CDR2: SGHRS, YFSETQ. The CDR3 runs 17 residues. The V gene lost 2 bases and the J gene lost 8 bases, with 22 bases spanning the gap. DNA of the CDR3: TGCGCCAGCAGCTTTGGCTCCTCGGCAGCTACAGTAGGGGAGCTGTTTTTT. Protein: CASSFGSSAATVGELFF.

The genes are TRBV7-9 and TRBJ2-7; D is uncertain. V lost 0 bases and J 0 bases, leaving 6 bases between the germline ends. The CDR3 consists of 14 residues. Germline V lookup: CDR1 SEHNR, CDR2 FQNEAQ (reference sequence). This chain's CDR3 is CASSLAGNSYEQYV. For the CDR3, the DNA is TGTGCCAGCAGCTTAGCAGGGAACTCCTACGAGCAGTACGTC.

This clonotype turned up a few times. The chain uses TRBV5-1 and TRBJ1-2, with D perhaps TRBD1 (6 bases). V was cut by 4 bases and J by 2 bases, with 15 bases left in between. The CDR3 runs to 15 residues. Looked up from germline, CDR1 is SGHRS and CDR2 is YFSETQ. This chain's CDR3 is CASSGGQLSNYGYTF. The CDR3 nucleotides are TGCGCCAGCAGCGGCGGACAGCTATCCAACTATGGCTACACCTTC. Full variable domain (missing parts from reference TRBV5-1 and TRBJ1-2): KAGVTQTPRYLIKTRGQQVTLSCSPISGHRSVSWYQQTPGQGLQFLFEYFSETQRNKGNFPGRFSGRQFSNSRSEMNVSTLELGDSALYLCASSGGQLSNYGYTFGSGTRLTVV.

This clonotype was observed a handful of times. The rearrangement uses TRBV12-3 or TRBV12-4 and TRBJ2-6; 7 positions match TRBD2. The CDR3 is 15 residues long. The V segment lost 5 bases and the J segment 0 bases; nucleotides outside the gene matches: 1. CDR3 coding DNA: TGTGCCAGCAGTGGCGGGAGCTCTGGGGCCAACGTCCTGACTTTC. Its protein product is CASSGGSSGANVLTF.

This clonotype has at least ten counts. V gene TRBV15 combines with J gene TRBJ2-2, with 10 bases that match TRBD1. This CDR3 has 15 residues. CDR1 is LNHNV, CDR2 YYDKDF, per germline (reference sequence). J lost 7 bases, V lost 6 bases, and 8 bases had no gene match. The CDR3 DNA sequence: TGTGCCACCAGTCCCGACAGGGGGCAAGGCGGGGAGCTGTTTTTT. It is translated as CATSPDRGQGGELFF.

V gene TRBV5-1 combines with J gene TRBJ2-2; 12 bases map to TRBD2. V lost 4 bases, J lost 4 bases, and 5 bases stayed unmatched. The CDR3 has 16 amino acids. CDR1 and CDR2 from the germline V gene are SGHRS and YFSETQ. The CDR3 loop is CASSKTSGSITGELFF. The CDR3 region has the DNA TGCGCCAGCAGCAAGACTAGCGGGAGTATCACCGGGGAGCTGTTTTTT.

Ten or more counts support this clonotype. The V and J genes are TRBV7-2 and TRBJ1-2; 7 nucleotides match TRBD1. Trimming cost V 5 bases and J 6 bases; bases outside gene matches: 12. Germline V gives CDR1 SGHTA, CDR2 FQGNSA. The CDR3 contains 15 residues. CDR3 sequence: CASSLTSQGGNGYTF. In nucleotides, the CDR3 is TGTGCCAGCAGCCTAACCAGCCAAGGGGGCAATGGCTACACCTTC.

This clonotype was detected many times. The CDR3 DNA follows: TGTGCCAGCAGTTTGAGTCGGCGGTACAATGAGCAGTTCTTC. Amino acid sequence: CASSLSRRYNEQFF. This rearrangement joins TRBV12-3 or TRBV12-4 to TRBJ2-1; the D is unclear. V lost 3 bases to trimming and J lost 4 bases, with 10 bases between them. This CDR3 is 14 amino acids long.

This clonotype was counted a few times. DNA for the CDR3: TGTGCCAGCAGTTCCCTCGGGACTAGCGGACCCATGACCGGGGAGCTGTTTTTT. Translated, it gives CASSSLGTSGPMTGELFF. The chain employs TRBV27 and TRBJ2-2, with TRBD2 identical over 11 bases. V lost 4 bases to trimming and J lost 5 bases; unmatched junction nucleotides: 12. The CDR3 is made up of 18 amino acids. The V gene's germline CDR1 is MNHEY and CDR2 SMNVEV (reference sequence).

With respect to this clonotype: One base away lies a much larger clone, so this may be a sequencing read error. It is likely a read error, because the conserved phenylalanine at the end of the CDR3 is missing. The chain joins TRBV11-2 to TRBJ1-1; perhaps TRBD1 as D (5 bases). Germline V gives CDR1 SGHAT, CDR2 FQNNGV. This CDR3 has 16 amino acids. Trimming left V 5 bases short and J 2 bases short, with 18 bases between. This CDR3 reads CASSPSLYDRNTEAFC. The DNA for the CDR3 is TGTGCCAGCAGCCCTTCCCTCTATGACAGAAACACTGAAGCTTTCTGT.

J is TRBJ1-5 and V is TRBV12-3 or TRBV12-4; D is perhaps TRBD1 (5 bases). The CDR3 is 15 amino acids. V was trimmed by 5 bases and J by 0 bases, leaving 11 bases between them. CDR3 protein: CASSDQGGSNQPQHF. The CDR3 DNA sequence: TGTGCCAGCAGTGATCAGGGAGGTAGCAATCAGCCCCAGCATTTT.